Listed below are T cell receptor beta chains from one sample, sequenced in a study of CD8 T cells in ankylosing spondylitis. MiXCR, applied by TCRdb to the 5' RACE reads, yields one record per CDR3 protein. Found here are some 840,000 distinct CDR3 sequences, around 11% of them singletons; the top ten hold approximately 0.46%. Specimen: blood, either unsorted or a sorted T cell fraction (not recorded which). The receptor set was obtained from a male donor with ankylosing spondylitis. Both conserved end residues are part of each CDR3. The D gene is left open where the match is weak. The size of a clone is reported for some rows only, either as once, few or many, or as a class for expanded clones.

NA | TRBJ2-7 | few | TRBV5-1 | CASSLGTGRYYEQYF | TGCGCCAGCAGCTTGGGGACCGGACGATACTACGAGCAGTACTTC
NA | TRBJ2-7 | NA | TRBV5-1 | CATSPSSASYEQYF | TGCGCCACCTCCCCCTCAAGTGCCTCCTACGAGCAGTACTTC
NA | TRBJ2-7 | NA | TRBV6-1 | CASSESGFREQYF | TGTGCCAGCAGTGAATCAGGATTCCGCGAGCAGTACTTC
NA | TRBJ1-4 | many | TRBV20-1 | CSARIRLPNEKLFF | TGCAGTGCTAGAATCAGGTTACCTAATGAAAAACTGTTTTTT
NA | TRBJ2-2 | NA | TRBV18 | CASSPLQTNTGELFF | TGTGCCAGCTCACCACTACAGACGAACACCGGGGAGCTGTTTTTT
TRBD2 | TRBJ2-7 | NA | TRBV28 | CASSIGTSGDYEQYF | TGTGCCAGCAGTATCGGGACTAGCGGGGACTACGAGCAGTACTTC
NA | TRBJ1-1 | NA | TRBV29-1 | CSVRGLYMNTEAFF | TGCAGCGTTAGGGGCCTATACATGAACACTGAAGCTTTCTTT
NA | TRBJ1-3 | NA | TRBV5-1 | CASSTDRPSSGNTIYF | TGCGCCAGCAGCACCGACAGACCTTCCTCTGGAAACACCATATATTTT
NA | TRBJ2-3 | many | TRBV20-1 | CSARPDYRTDTQYF | TGCAGTGCTAGGCCGGACTACCGCACAGATACGCAGTATTTT
TRBD1 | TRBJ2-1 | few | TRBV6-2/TRBV6-3 | CASSYSDRVNEQFF | TGTGCCAGCAGTTACTCGGACAGGGTCAATGAGCAGTTCTTC
NA | TRBJ2-1 | many | TRBV5-1 | CASSYSGTAGVGEQFF | TGCGCCAGCAGCTATTCCGGGACGGCAGGCGTTGGTGAGCAGTTCTTC
NA | TRBJ1-1 | few | TRBV3-1 | CASSPGEGWSTEAFF | TGTGCCAGCAGCCCCGGGGAGGGGTGGAGCACTGAAGCTTTCTTT
NA | TRBJ1-1 | few | TRBV20-1 | CSALDPRGRTEAFF | TGCAGTGCTCTCGACCCCCGGGGGCGGACTGAAGCTTTCTTT
NA | TRBJ1-1 | NA | TRBV12-5 | CASGLEVTRAFF | TGTGCTAGTGGTTTGGAGGTCACAAGAGCTTTCTTT
TRBD2 | TRBJ2-1 | many | TRBV4-3 | CASSRRTSGGAYYNEQFF | TGCGCCAGCAGCCGACGGACTAGCGGGGGGGCGTACTACAATGAGCAGTTCTTC
NA | TRBJ1-1 | few | TRBV29-1 | CSVEGGGGDDTEAFF | TGCAGCGTTGAAGGAGGAGGAGGGGACGACACTGAAGCTTTCTTT
NA | TRBJ2-7 | many | TRBV7-9 | CASSLGHPSYEQYF | TGTGCCAGCAGCTTAGGACACCCTTCCTACGAGCAGTACTTC